This T cell receptor beta chain comes out of a study of T cell changes during pregnancy in multiple sclerosis. TCRdb's copy holds only in-frame clones and misses some; the assay was immunoSEQ multiplex PCR. The table has 55,000 to 80,000 clones, 90% seen once. Germline values: CDR1 LGHNA, CDR2 YSLEER. V was shortened by 4 bases and J by 10 bases, with 20 bases between the two germline ends. CDR3 length: 16 amino acids. This clone showed up just a few times. The chain links TRBV4-3 to TRBJ1-6, with TRBD1 as a possible D gene (5 bases). Here the sequenced sample was peripheral blood, taken after pregnancy. The receptor comes from a female donor in good health, enrolled as a control in a pregnancy study. In DNA form, the CDR3 reads TGCGCCAGCAGCCCGGACCGCCTCTCGCAGGGATCACCCCTCCACTTT. The encoded protein is CASSPDRLSQGSPLHF.